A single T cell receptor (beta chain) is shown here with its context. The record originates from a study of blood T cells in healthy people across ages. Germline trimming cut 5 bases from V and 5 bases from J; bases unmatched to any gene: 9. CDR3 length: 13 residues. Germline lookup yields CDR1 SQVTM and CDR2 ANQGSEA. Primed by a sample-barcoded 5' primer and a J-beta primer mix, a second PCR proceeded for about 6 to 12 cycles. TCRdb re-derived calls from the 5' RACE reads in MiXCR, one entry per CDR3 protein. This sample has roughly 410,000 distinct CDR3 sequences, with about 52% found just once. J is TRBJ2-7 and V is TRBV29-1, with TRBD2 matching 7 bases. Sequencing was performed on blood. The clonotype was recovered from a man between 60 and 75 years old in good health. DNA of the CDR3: TGCAGCGTTCTACCGGGAGGATTTGACGAGCAGTACTTC. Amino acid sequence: CSVLPGGFDEQYF.